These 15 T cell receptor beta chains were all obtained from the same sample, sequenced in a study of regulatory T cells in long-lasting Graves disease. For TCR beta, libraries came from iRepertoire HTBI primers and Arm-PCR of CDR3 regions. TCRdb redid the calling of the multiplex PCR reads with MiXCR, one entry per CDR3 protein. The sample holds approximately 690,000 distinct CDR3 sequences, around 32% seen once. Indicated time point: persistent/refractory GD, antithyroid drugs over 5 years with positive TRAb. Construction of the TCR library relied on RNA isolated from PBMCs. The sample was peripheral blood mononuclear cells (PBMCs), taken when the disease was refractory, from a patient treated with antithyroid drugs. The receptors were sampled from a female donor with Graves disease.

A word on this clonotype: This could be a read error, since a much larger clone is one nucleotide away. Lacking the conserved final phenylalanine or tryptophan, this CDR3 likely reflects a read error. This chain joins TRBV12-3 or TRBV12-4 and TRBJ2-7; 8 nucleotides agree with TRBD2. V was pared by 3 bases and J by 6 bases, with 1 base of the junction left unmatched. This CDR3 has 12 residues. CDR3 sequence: CASSLGTSEQYL. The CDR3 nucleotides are TGTGCCAGCAGTTTGGGGACTAGCGAGCAGTACCTC.

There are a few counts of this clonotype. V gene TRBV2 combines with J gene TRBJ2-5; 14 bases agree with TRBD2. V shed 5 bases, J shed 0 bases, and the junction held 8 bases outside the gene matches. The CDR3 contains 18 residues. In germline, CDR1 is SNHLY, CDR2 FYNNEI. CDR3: CASSYIWGLAGDQETQYF. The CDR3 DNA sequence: TGTGCCAGCAGTTACATTTGGGGACTAGCGGGGGACCAAGAGACCCAGTACTTC.

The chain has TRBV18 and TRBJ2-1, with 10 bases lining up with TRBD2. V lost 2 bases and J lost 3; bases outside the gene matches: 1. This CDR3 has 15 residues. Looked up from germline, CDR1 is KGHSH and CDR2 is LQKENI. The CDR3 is CASSPGLADYNEQFF. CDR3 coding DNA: TGTGCCAGCTCACCAGGACTAGCGGACTACAATGAGCAGTTCTTC.

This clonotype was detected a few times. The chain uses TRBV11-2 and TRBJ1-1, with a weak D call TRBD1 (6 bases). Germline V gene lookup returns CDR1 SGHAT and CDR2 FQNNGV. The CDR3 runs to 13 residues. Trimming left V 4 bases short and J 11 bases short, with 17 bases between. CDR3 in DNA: TGTGCCAGCAGCTCCCCCACGGGGGGGGCCGCTTTCTTT. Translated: CASSSPTGGAAFF. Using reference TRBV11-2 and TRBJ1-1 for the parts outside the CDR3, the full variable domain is EAGVAQSPRYKIIEKRQSVAFWCNPISGHATLYWYQQILGQGPKLLIQFQNNGVVDDSQLPKDRFSAERLKGVDSTLKIQPAKLEDSAVYLCASSSPTGGAAFFGQGTRLTVV.

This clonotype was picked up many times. The CDR3 reads CASSDPGQGSQETQYF. CDR3 DNA: TGTGCCAGCAGTGATCCGGGACAGGGGTCCCAAGAGACCCAGTACTTC. The chain joins TRBV6-1 to TRBJ2-5; 10 bases line up with TRBD1. The J segment lost 1 base and the V segment lost 3 bases, leaving 5 bases of the junction unmatched. Per the germline V gene, CDR1 is MNHNS and CDR2 is SASEGT. This CDR3 is 16 amino acids long.

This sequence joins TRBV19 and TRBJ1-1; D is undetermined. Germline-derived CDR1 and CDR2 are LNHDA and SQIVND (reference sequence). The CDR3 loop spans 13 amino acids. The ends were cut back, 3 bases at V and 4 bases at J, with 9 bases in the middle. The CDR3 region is CASSIVGSTEAFF. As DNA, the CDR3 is TGTGCCAGTAGTATTGTGGGTTCCACTGAAGCTTTCTTT.

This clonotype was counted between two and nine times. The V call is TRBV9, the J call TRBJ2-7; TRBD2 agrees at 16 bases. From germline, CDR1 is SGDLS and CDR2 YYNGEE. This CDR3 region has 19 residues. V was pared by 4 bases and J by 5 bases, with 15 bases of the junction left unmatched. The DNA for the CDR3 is TGTGCCAGCAGCCCCAGTGGGACTAGCGGGAGGGCCCTCAAAAACGAGCAGTACTTC. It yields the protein CASSPSGTSGRALKNEQYF.

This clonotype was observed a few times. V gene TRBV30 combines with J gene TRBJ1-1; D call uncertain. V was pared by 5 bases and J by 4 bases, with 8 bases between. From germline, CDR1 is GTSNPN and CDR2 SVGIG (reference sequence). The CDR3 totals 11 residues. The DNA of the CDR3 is TGTGCCTGGGAACGGACCACTGAAGCTTTCTTT. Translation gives CAWERTTEAFF.

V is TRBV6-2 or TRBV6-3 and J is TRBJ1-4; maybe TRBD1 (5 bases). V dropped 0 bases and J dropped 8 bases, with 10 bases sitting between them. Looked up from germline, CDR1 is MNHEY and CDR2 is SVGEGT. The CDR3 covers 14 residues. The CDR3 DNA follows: TGTGCCAGCAGTTACTCACAGGTTGAGGAAAAACTGTTTTTT. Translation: CASSYSQVEEKLFF.

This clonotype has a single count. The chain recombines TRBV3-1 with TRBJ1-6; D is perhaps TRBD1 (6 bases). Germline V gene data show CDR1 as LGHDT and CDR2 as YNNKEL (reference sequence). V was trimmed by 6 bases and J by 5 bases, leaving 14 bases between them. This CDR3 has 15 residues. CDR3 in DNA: TGTGCCAGCAGTCTCCCGACAGGAGATAATTCACCCCTCCACTTT. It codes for CASSLPTGDNSPLHF.

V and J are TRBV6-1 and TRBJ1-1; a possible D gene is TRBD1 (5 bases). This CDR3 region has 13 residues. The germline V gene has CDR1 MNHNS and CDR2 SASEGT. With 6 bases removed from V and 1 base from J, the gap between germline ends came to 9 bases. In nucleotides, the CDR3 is TGTGCCAGCAGGGTGGGGCCGAACACTGAAGCTTTCTTT. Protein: CASRVGPNTEAFF.

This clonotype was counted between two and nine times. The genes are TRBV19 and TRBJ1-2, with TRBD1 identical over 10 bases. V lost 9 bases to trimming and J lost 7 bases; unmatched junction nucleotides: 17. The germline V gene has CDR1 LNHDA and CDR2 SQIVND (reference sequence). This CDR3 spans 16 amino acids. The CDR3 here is CASTSRDRGRIPGYTF. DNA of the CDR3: TGTGCCAGCACTAGCCGGGACAGGGGCCGTATACCTGGCTACACCTTC.

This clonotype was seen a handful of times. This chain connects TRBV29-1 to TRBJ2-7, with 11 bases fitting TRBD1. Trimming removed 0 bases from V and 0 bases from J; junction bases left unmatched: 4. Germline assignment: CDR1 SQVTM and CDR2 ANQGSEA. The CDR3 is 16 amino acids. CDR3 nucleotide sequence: TGCAGCGTTGAAGATCGGGACAGGGGGAGCTCCTACGAGCAGTACTTC. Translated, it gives CSVEDRDRGSSYEQYF.

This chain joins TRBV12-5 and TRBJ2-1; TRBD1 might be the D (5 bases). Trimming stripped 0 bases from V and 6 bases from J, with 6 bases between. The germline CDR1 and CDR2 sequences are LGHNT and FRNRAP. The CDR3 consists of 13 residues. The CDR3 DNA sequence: TGTGCTAGTGGTTTGGTTCAGGGCAATGAGCAGTTCTTC. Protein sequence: CASGLVQGNEQFF. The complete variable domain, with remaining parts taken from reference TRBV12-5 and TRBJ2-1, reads DARVTQTPRHKVTEMGQEVTMRCQPILGHNTVFWYRQTMMQGLELLAYFRNRAPLDDSGMPKDRFSAEMPDATLATLKIQPSEPRDSAVYFCASGLVQGNEQFFGPGTRLTVL.

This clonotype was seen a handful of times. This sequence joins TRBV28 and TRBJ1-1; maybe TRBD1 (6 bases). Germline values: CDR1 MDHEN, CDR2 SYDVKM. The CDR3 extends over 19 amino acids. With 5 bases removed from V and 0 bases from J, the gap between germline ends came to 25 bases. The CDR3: CASSLSSRGPELMNTEAFF. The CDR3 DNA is TGTGCCAGCAGTCTCTCTTCCAGGGGTCCCGAACTTATGAACACTGAAGCTTTCTTT.